This T cell receptor (beta chain) comes out of a study of regulatory T cells in long-lasting Graves disease. Study context: More than 5 years of antithyroid drugs with positive TSH receptor antibodies defined persistent Graves' disease.

As regards this clonotype: Compared with germline, one end of the junction differs, possibly owing to a read error.

Germline CDR1 is SEHNR and CDR2 is FQNEAQ (reference sequence). CDR3 size: 14 residues. Building the TCR beta libraries relied on iRepertoire HTBI primers, and CDR3 regions underwent Arm-PCR. A single record per CDR3 protein comes from TCRdb applying MiXCR to the multiplex PCR reads. Of roughly 300,000 distinct CDR3 sequences listed, about 20% are singletons. Documented time point: persistent/refractory GD, antithyroid drugs over 5 years with positive TRAb. Construction of the TCR library relied on RNA isolated from PBMCs. Patients with Graves' disease were diagnosed by American Thyroid Association guidelines. About 9.1 milliliters of peripheral blood went into EDTA tubes.

The input for sequencing was peripheral blood mononuclear cells (PBMCs), taken when the disease was refractory, from a patient treated with antithyroid drugs. The sequence came from a female donor with Graves disease. The V and J genes are TRBV7-9 and TRBJ1-1, with TRBD1 as a possible D gene (6 bases). The CDR3 DNA follows: TGTGCCAGCACTGAACAGGGAACGAACACCGAAGCTTTCTTT. Encoded protein: CASTEQGTNTEAFF.